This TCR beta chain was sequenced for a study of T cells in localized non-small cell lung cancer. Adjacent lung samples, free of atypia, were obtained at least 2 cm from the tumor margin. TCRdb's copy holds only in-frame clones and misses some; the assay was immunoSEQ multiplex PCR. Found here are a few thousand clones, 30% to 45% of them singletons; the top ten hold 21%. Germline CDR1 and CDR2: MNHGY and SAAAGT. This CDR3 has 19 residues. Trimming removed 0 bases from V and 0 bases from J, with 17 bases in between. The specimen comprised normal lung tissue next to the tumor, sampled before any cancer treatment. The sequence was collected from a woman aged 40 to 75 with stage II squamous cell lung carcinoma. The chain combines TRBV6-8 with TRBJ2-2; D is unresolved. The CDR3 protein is CASSYSGSVGGTNTGELFF. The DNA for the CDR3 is TGTGCCAGCAGTTACTCGGGAAGTGTGGGCGGAACGAACACCGGGGAGCTGTTTTTT.